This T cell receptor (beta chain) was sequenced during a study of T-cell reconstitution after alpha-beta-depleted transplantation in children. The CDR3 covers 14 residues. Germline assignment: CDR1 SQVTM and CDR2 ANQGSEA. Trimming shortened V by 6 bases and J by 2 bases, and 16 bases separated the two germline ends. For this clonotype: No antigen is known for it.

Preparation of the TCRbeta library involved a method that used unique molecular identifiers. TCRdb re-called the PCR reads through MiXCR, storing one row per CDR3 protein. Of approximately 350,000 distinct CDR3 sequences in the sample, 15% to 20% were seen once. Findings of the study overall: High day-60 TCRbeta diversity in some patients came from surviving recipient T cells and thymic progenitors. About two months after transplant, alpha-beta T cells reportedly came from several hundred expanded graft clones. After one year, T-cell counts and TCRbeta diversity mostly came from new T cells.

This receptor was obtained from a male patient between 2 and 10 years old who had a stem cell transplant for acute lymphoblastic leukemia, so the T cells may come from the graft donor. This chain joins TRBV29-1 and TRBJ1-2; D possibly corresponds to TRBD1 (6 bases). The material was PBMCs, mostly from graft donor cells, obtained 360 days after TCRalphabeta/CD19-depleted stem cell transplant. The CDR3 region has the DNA TGCAGCGTCCCCAGGGGAGGGGGGAACTATGGCTACACCTTC. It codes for CSVPRGGGNYGYTF.